A selection of T cell receptor beta chains follows, all from one sample in a study of T cells in localized non-small cell lung cancer. Using immunoSEQ multiplex PCR, the repertoire was profiled, and TCRdb retains in-frame clones only, with some absent. The sample shows about 2,800 clones, about a sixth of them seen only once. The sequencing used lung tumor tissue, collected before any cancer treatment. Source of these receptors: a woman aged 35 to 70 with stage II lung adenocarcinoma. Both conserved end residues are part of each CDR3. D genes are given only for firm matches. The listing skips clone size in some rows; elsewhere it reads once, few, many or a size class.

>-|TRBV12-5|-|TRBJ2-7
CATLRRVVRSYEQYF
TGTGCCACTCTTCGGCGAGTCGTAAGGTCCTACGAGCAGTACTTC
>-|TRBV14|few|TRBJ2-7
CASSPHVGATYEQYF
TGTGCCAGCAGCCCCCATGTGGGGGCCACCTACGAGCAGTACTTC
>TRBD2|TRBV11-3|few|TRBJ2-1
CASSLEGRGGREQFF
TGTGCCAGCAGCTTAGAAGGGCGGGGGGGCCGTGAGCAGTTCTTC
>TRBD2|TRBV6-8|medium-sized|TRBJ2-1
CATQTSGGKDEQFF
TGTGCCACCCAAACTAGCGGGGGGAAAGATGAGCAGTTCTTC
>-|TRBV9|medium-sized|TRBJ1-1
CASSPLGGGTEAFF
TGTGCCAGCAGCCCGCTGGGGGGTGGGACTGAAGCTTTCTTT
>-|TRBV11-3|-|TRBJ2-6
CASRLSSGANVLTF
TGTGCCAGCAGATTGAGCTCTGGGGCCAACGTCCTGACTTTC
>TRBD1|TRBV11-3|-|TRBJ2-1
CASSLGPHQGGARNEQFF
TGTGCCAGCAGCTTAGGCCCCCACCAAGGGGGCGCGAGGAATGAGCAGTTCTTC
>-|TRBV6-8|few|TRBJ1-2
CASSGSTENYGYTF
TGTGCCAGCAGTGGATCGACAGAGAACTATGGCTACACCTTC
>TRBD1|TRBV6-8|-|TRBJ1-2
CASSYRGDSEGYTF
TGTGCCAGCAGTTATCGTGGGGACAGCGAAGGCTACACCTTC
>TRBD1|TRBV11-3|many|TRBJ1-2
CASSRQGASPNYGYTF
TGTGCCAGCAGCCGACAGGGGGCCTCCCCTAACTATGGCTACACCTTC
>-|TRBV11-3|medium-sized|TRBJ2-1
CASSLPESSYNEQFF
TGTGCCAGCAGCTTGCCAGAGAGCTCCTACAATGAGCAGTTCTTC
>-|TRBV5-1|-|TRBJ2-5
CASSPLGQQETQYF
TGCGCCAGCAGCCCCCTTGGACAGCAAGAGACCCAGTACTTC
>TRBD1|TRBV28|-|TRBJ1-5
CASTKGRGQGDQPQHF
TGTGCCAGCACAAAAGGGAGGGGACAGGGTGATCAGCCCCAGCATTTT
>TRBD1|TRBV6-8|few|TRBJ1-5
CASRLSGQGEVQPQHF
TGTGCCAGCAGACTCTCCGGGCAGGGGGAGGTTCAGCCCCAGCATTTT
>-|TRBV28|-|TRBJ1-3
CASSLPQGFGNTIYF
TGTGCCAGCAGTTTACCACAGGGTTTTGGAAACACCATATATTTT
>-|TRBV5-1|-|TRBJ1-1
CASSRETGRNTEAFF
TGCGCCAGCAGCCGAGAAACAGGGCGGAACACTGAAGCTTTCTTT
>-|TRBV9|-|TRBJ2-3
CASSVVKDPWDTQYF
TGTGCCAGCAGCGTAGTAAAAGACCCATGGGATACGCAGTATTTT
>-|TRBV11-3|-|TRBJ1-4
CASSLSATNEKLFF
TGTGCCAGCAGCTTGAGTGCAACTAATGAAAAACTGTTTTTT
>TRBD1|TRBV6-8|few|TRBJ1-1
CAISQIGQGTEAFF
TGTGCCATCAGTCAAATAGGACAGGGGACTGAAGCTTTCTTT
>-|TRBV9|few|TRBJ2-2
CASSDDRANTGELFF
TGTGCCAGCAGCGACGACAGAGCGAACACCGGGGAGCTGTTTTTT